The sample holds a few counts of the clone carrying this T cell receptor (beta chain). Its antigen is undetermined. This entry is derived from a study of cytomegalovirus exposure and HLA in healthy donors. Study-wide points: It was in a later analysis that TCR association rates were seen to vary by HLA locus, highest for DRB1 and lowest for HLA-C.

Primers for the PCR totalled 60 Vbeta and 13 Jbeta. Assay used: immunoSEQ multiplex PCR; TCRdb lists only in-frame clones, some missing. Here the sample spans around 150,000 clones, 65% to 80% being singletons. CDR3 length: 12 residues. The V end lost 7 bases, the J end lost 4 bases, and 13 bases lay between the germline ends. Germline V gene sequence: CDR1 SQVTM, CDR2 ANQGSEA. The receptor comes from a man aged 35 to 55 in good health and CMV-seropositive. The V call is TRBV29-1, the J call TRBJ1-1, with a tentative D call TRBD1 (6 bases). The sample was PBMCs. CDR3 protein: CSGQGRGTEAFF. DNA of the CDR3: TGCAGCGGCCAGGGGAGAGGCACTGAAGCTTTCTTT.